These 8 T cell receptor beta chains were sequenced from one sample in a study of T cell responses to AZD1222 COVID-19 vaccine. Sequencing was performed with immunoSEQ multiplex PCR; in TCRdb, only in-frame clones are kept and a portion is missing. The sample holds 90,000 to 120,000 clones, about 90% seen once. Material: peripheral blood, obtained on day 0 of AZD1222 vaccination. Receptors originate from an adult in good health.

Only one count was recorded for this clone. The chain joins TRBV19 to TRBJ1-5; possible D gene TRBD1, 5 bases. CDR3 length: 13 amino acids. CDR1 is LNHDA and CDR2 is SQIVND in the germline V gene (reference sequence). Trimming pared 7 bases from V and 1 base from J, leaving 8 bases between. CDR3: CASTGESNQPQHF. CDR3 coding DNA: TGTGCCAGTACGGGGGAGAGCAATCAGCCCCAGCATTTT.

V usage is TRBV7-9 and J usage is TRBJ2-1; maybe TRBD2 (6 bases). This CDR3 comprises 16 residues. Germline-derived CDR1 and CDR2 are SEHNR and FQNEAQ (reference sequence). V was shortened by 8 bases and J by 7 bases, with 24 bases between the two germline ends. CDR3 residues: CASPSPDGSNRNEQFF. CDR3 sequence (DNA): TGTGCCAGCCCCTCTCCGGACGGGAGTAACAGGAATGAGCAGTTCTTC.

The gene calls are TRBV3-1 (or the pseudogene TRBV3-2) and TRBJ2-3; perhaps D is TRBD1 or TRBD2 (5 bases each). V lost 2 bases to trimming and J lost 5 bases, with 8 bases between them. This CDR3 region has 13 residues. Germline CDR1 reads LGHDT; CDR2 reads YNNKEL (reference sequence). The CDR3 reads CASSQYGGDTQYF. In DNA, the CDR3 is TGTGCCAGCAGCCAATATGGGGGAGATACGCAGTATTTT.

The chain recombines TRBV20-1 with TRBJ1-6; D gene unclear. V was trimmed by 3 bases and J by 7 bases, leaving 16 bases between them. The germline V gene has CDR1 DFQATT and CDR2 SNEGSKA (reference sequence). There are 15 residues in the CDR3. This CDR3 is CSASIVDGRNSPLHF. As DNA, the CDR3 is TGCAGTGCTAGTATCGTCGACGGGCGGAATTCACCCCTCCACTTT.

A few counts support this clone. This sequence joins TRBV28 and TRBJ2-2; TRBD1 matches 8 bases. CDR3 length equals 14 residues. Germline V lookup: CDR1 MDHEN, CDR2 SYDVKM. Trimming at V came to 5 bases and at J to 6 bases, leaving 5 bases not matched to a gene. The CDR3 loop reads CASSRTGYPGELFF. The CDR3 DNA reads TGTGCCAGCAGTCGGACAGGGTACCCCGGGGAGCTGTTTTTT.

The J gene is TRBJ2-3, the V gene TRBV28; no firm D call. CDR3 length: 13 residues. The V and J ends lost 7 bases and 0 bases respectively, with 8 bases between them. The germline CDR1 and CDR2 sequences are MDHEN and SYDVKM. The CDR3 region has the DNA TGTGCCAGCACGGAACAGAGCACAGATACGCAGTATTTT. Amino acid sequence: CASTEQSTDTQYF.

The chain uses TRBV13 and TRBJ1-1, with D possibly TRBD1 on 6 matching bases. The CDR3 is 12 amino acids. Trimming took 5 bases from V and 5 from J, leaving 9 bases between them. In germline, CDR1 is PRHDT, CDR2 FYEKMQ (reference sequence). The CDR3 nucleotides read TGTGCCAGCAGCCCACAGGGTACTGAAGCTTTCTTT. Translating gives CASSPQGTEAFF.

The chain carries TRBV9 and TRBJ2-1; possible D gene TRBD2, 6 bases. This CDR3 contains 12 residues. V was cut by 3 bases and J by 12 bases, with 13 bases left in between. CDR1 and CDR2 from the germline V gene are SGDLS and YYNGEE. CDR3 sequence: CASSAGGGGQFF. For the CDR3, the DNA is TGTGCCAGCAGCGCCGGGGGAGGCGGGCAGTTCTTC.